This T cell receptor (beta chain) appears in the sequencing data of a study of spatial heterogeneity in lung cancer. The wider study: Detection consistently yielded more beta chains than alpha chains. Each distinct TCR and UMI combination averaged more than ten appearances in raw reads.

On this clonotype itself: Antigen specificity is unknown.

Study outcomes and limitations: Resection saw ubiquitous expanded tumor TCRs appear in blood more than follow-up did.

Time point meaning: sample taken at primary tumor resection. Unsorted whole RNA samples from tumor, nontumor lung or frozen PBMC were sequenced. The donor group consisted of under 95 patients who had untreated, early-stage non-small cell lung cancer. TCRdb reprocessed the 5' RACE reads via MiXCR and lists one record per CDR3 protein. The table lists 45,000 or so distinct CDR3 sequences, 10% to 15% of them singletons. The sequencing here drew on PBMCs, taken at surgery. The clonotype originates from a female donor with early-stage non-small cell lung cancer.

DNA for the CDR3: TGTGCCAGCAGGAAACAGGGGCAAGAGACCCAGTACTTC. Encoded protein: CASRKQGQETQYF. The chain uses TRBV28 and TRBJ2-5; TRBD1 matches at 7 bases. This CDR3 contains 13 residues. After removal of 6 bases from V and 2 bases from J, the junction contained 3 bases not matched to a gene. Germline loops: CDR1 MDHEN, CDR2 SYDVKM.